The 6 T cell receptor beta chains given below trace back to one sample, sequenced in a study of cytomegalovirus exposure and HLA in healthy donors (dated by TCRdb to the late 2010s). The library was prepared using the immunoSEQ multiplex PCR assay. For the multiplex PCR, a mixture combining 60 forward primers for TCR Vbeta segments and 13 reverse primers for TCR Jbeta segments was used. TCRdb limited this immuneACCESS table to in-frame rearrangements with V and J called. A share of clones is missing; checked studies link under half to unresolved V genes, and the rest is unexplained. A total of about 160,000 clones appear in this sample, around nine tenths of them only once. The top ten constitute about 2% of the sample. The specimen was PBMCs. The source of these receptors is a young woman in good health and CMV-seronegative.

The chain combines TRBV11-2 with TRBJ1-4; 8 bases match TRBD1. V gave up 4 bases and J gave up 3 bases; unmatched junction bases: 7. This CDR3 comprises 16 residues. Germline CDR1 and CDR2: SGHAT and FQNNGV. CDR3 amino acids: CASSSDRGTANEKLFF. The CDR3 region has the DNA TGTGCCAGCAGCTCCGACAGGGGTACAGCTAATGAAAAACTGTTTTTT.

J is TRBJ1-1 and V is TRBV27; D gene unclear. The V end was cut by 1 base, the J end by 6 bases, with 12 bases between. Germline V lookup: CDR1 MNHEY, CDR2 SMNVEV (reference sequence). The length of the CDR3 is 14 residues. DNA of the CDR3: TGTGCCAGCAGTTTATACGGCGCCAGCGCTGAAGCTTTCTTT. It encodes CASSLYGASAEAFF.

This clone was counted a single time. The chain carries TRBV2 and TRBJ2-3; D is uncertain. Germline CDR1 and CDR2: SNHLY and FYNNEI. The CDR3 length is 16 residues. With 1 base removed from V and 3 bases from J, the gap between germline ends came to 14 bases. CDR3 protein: CASSEERLRSTDTQYF. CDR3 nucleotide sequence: TGTGCCAGCAGTGAAGAGAGGCTGCGGTCGACAGATACGCAGTATTTT.

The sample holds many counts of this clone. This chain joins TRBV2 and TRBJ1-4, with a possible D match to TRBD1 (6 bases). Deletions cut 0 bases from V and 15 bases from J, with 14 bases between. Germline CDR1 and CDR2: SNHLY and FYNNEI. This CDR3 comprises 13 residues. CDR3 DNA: TGTGCCAGCAGTGAAGCAGGTCAGGGACAAATGTTTTTT. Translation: CASSEAGQGQMFF.

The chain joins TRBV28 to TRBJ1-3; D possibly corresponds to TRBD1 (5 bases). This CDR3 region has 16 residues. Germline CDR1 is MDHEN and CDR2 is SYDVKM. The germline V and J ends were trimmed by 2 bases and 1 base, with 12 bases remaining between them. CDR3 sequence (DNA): TGTGCCAGCAGTTTAGATCCAGGGCGGTCTGGAAACACCATATATTTT. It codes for CASSLDPGRSGNTIYF.

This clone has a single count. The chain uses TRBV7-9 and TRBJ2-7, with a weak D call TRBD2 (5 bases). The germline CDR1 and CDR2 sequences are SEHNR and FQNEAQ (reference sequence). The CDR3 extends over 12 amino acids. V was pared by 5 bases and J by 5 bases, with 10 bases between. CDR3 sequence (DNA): TGTGCCAGCAGCCTATCCGGGGACGAGCAGTACTTC. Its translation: CASSLSGDEQYF.